This T cell receptor (beta chain) is from a study of T cell responses to AZD1222 COVID-19 vaccine. Across the study: Doses given second, at about 4 or about 12 weeks, were pooled. Study-wide results and caveats: Close to half of all spike-specific TCRs reportedly target regions of the variants that are unmutated.

About this clone: What it binds is unknown.

Sequencing was performed with immunoSEQ multiplex PCR; in TCRdb, only in-frame clones are kept and a portion is missing. The sample gives about 130,000 clones, 85% to 90% of which show up once; over 1.5% is in the top ten. CDR1 and CDR2 from the germline V gene are LNHDA and SQIVND (reference sequence). With V trimmed by 5 bases and J by 8 bases, 23 bases remained unmatched. The CDR3 length is 19 residues. This TCR was sampled from an adult in good health. Sequenced here: peripheral blood, sampled on day 0 of AZD1222 vaccination. The rearrangement uses TRBV19 and TRBJ1-2, with 10 bases fitting TRBD1. Here the CDR3 reads CASSPSNPPRQGAKGGYTF. CDR3 nucleotide sequence: TGTGCCAGTAGTCCATCAAACCCGCCCCGACAGGGGGCAAAGGGCGGCTACACCTTC. The entire variable domain, with the rest obtained from reference TRBV19 and TRBJ1-2, is as follows: DGGITQSPKYLFRKEGQNVTLSCEQNLNHDAMYWYRQDPGQGLRLIYYSQIVNDFQKGDIAEGYSVSREKKESFPLTVTSAQKNPTAFYLCASSPSNPPRQGAKGGYTFGSGTRLTVV.